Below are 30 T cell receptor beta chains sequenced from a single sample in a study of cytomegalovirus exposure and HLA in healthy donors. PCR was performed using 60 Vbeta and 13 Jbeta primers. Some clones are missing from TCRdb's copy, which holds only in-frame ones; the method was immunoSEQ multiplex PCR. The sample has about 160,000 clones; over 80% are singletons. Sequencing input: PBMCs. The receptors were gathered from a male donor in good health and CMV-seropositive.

The chain's CDR3 is CASSVWTSGSLGEQFF. CDR3 bases: TGTGCCAGCAGCGTATGGACTAGCGGGAGTTTGGGTGAGCAGTTCTTC. V is TRBV11-2 and J is TRBJ2-1; 13 bases are shared with TRBD2. Trimming removed 5 bases from V and 9 bases from J; junction bases left unmatched: 10. This CDR3 region has 16 residues. Germline V gene sequence: CDR1 SGHAT, CDR2 FQNNGV.

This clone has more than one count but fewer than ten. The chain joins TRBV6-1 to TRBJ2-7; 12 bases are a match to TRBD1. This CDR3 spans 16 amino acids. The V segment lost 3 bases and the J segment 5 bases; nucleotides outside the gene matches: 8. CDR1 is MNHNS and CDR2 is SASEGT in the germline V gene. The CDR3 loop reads CASSDPGTGGFDEQYF. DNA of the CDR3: TGTGCCAGCAGTGATCCTGGGACAGGGGGCTTTGACGAGCAGTACTTC.

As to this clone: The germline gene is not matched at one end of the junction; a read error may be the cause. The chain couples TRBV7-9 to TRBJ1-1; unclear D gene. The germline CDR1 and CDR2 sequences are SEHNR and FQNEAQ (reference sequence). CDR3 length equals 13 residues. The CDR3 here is CSSNGLRNTEAFF. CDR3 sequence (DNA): TGTTCCAGCAATGGGCTGAGGAACACTGAAGCTTTCTTT.

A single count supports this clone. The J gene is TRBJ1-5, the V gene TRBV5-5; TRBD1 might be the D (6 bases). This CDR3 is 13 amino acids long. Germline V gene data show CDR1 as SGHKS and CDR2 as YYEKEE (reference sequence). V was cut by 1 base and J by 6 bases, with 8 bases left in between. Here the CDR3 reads CASSLRGTQPQHF. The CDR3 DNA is TGTGCCAGCAGCTTGAGGGGGACTCAGCCCCAGCATTTT.

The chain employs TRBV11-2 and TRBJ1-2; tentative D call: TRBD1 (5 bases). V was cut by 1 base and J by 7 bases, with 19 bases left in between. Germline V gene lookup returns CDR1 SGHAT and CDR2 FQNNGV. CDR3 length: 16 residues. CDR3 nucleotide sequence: TGTGCCAGCAGCTTAGTCGGGACCCCGCCCGGGGGTGGCTACACCTTC. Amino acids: CASSLVGTPPGGGYTF.

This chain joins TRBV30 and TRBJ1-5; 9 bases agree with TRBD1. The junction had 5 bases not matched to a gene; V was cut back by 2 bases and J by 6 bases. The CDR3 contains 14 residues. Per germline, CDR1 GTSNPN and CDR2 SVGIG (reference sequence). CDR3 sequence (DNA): TGTGCCTGGAGTCTAGGACAGGGGACTCAGCCCCAGCATTTT. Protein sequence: CAWSLGQGTQPQHF.

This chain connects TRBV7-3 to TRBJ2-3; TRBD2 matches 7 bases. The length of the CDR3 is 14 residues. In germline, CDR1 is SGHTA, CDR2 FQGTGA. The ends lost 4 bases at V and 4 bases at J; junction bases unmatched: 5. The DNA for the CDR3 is TGTGCCAGCAGCTGGGGGGGACGATCAGATACGCAGTATTTT. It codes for CASSWGGRSDTQYF.

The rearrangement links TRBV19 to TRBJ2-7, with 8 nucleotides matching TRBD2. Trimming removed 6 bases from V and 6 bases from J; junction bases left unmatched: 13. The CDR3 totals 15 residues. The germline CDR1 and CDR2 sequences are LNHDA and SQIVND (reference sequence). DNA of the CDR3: TGTGCCAGTAGCATGCGACTAGCGCCCTTGAGCGAGCAGTACTTC. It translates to CASSMRLAPLSEQYF.

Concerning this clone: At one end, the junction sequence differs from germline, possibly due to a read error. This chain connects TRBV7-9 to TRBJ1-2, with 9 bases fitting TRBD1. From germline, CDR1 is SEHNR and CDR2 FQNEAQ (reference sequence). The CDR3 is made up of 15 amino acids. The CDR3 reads CSSSPGDRVDYGYTF. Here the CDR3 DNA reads TGTTCCAGCAGCCCCGGGGACAGGGTCGACTATGGCTACACCTTC.

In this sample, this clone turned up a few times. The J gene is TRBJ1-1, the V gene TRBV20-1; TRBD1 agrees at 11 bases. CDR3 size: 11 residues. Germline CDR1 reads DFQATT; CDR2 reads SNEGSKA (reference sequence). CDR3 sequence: CRGTGGTEAFF. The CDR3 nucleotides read TGCAGGGGGACAGGGGGCACTGAAGCTTTCTTT.

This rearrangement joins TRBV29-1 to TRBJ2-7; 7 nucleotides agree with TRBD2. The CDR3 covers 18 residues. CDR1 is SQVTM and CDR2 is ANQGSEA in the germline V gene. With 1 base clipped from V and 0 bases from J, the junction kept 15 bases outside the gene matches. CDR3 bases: TGCAGCGTTGAAGCCGAACGGGTGGGGGGACTACCCTCCTACGAGCAGTACTTC. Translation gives CSVEAERVGGLPSYEQYF.

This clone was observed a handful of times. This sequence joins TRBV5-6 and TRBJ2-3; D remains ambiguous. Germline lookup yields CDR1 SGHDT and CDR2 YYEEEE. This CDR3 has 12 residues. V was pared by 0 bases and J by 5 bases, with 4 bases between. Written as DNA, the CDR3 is TGTGCCAGCAGCTTGGCGGTAGATACGCAGTATTTT. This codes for CASSLAVDTQYF.

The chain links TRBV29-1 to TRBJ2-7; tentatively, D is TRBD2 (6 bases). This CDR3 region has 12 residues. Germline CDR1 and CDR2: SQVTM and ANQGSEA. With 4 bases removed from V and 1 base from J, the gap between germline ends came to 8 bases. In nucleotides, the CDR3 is TGCAGCGTTGTGCGGGGTTCCTACGAGCAGTACTTC. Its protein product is CSVVRGSYEQYF.

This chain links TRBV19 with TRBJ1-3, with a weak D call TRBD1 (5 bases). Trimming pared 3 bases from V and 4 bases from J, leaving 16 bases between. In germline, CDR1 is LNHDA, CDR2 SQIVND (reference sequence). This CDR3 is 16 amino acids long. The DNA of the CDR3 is TGTGCCAGTAGTATTTGGGCAGGGCCTGGGGGAAACACCATATATTTT. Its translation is CASSIWAGPGGNTIYF. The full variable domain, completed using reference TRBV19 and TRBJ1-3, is DGGITQSPKYLFRKEGQNVTLSCEQNLNHDAMYWYRQDPGQGLRLIYYSQIVNDFQKGDIAEGYSVSREKKESFPLTVTSAQKNPTAFYLCASSIWAGPGGNTIYFGEGSWLTVV.

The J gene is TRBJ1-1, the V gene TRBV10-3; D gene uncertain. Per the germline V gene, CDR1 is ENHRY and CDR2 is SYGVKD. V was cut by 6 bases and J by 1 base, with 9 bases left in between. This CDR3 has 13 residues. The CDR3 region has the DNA TGTGCCATCAGGGCAGATTCGAACACTGAAGCTTTCTTT. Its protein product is CAIRADSNTEAFF.

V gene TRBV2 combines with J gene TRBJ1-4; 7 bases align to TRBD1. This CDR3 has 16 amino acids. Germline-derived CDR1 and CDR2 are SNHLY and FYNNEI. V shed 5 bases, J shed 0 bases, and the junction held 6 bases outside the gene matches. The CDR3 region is CASSPGTVATNEKLFF. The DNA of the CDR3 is TGTGCCAGCAGTCCCGGGACAGTGGCAACTAATGAAAAACTGTTTTTT.

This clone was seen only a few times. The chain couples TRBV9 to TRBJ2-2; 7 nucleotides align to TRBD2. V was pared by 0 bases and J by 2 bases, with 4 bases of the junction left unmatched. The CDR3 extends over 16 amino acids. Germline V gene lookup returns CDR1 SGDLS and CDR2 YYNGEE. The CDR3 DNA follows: TGTGCCAGCAGCGTAGTGGCGGGAGCTAACACCGGGGAGCTGTTTTTT. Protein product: CASSVVAGANTGELFF.

The CDR3 coding sequence is TGTGCCAGTAGTAGGGCAGGGCTCTACGAGCAGTACTTC. Translating it yields CASSRAGLYEQYF. The gene calls are TRBV19 and TRBJ2-7; D is perhaps TRBD1 (5 bases). V lost 4 bases to trimming and J lost 3 bases, with 10 bases between them. Per germline, CDR1 LNHDA and CDR2 SQIVND (reference sequence). CDR3 length: 13 amino acids. Supplemented by reference TRBV19 and TRBJ2-7, the full variable domain reads DGGITQSPKYLFRKEGQNVTLSCEQNLNHDAMYWYRQDPGQGLRLIYYSQIVNDFQKGDIAEGYSVSREKKESFPLTVTSAQKNPTAFYLCASSRAGLYEQYFGPGTRLTVT.

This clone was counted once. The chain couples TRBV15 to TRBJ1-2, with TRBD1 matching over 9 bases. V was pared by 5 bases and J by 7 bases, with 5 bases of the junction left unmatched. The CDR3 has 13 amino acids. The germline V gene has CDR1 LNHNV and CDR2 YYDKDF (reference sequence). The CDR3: CATSFGQGFGYTF. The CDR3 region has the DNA TGTGCCACCAGCTTTGGACAGGGGTTTGGCTACACCTTC.

The CDR3 sequence: CASSFQGAGGQETQYF. The CDR3 nucleotides read TGTGCCAGCAGCTTTCAGGGGGCCGGGGGGCAGGAGACCCAGTACTTC. V is TRBV7-2 and J is TRBJ2-5, with D perhaps matching TRBD1 (8 bases). V lost 3 bases, J lost 5 bases, and 19 bases lay in between. This CDR3 spans 16 amino acids. Germline assignment: CDR1 SGHTA and CDR2 FQGNSA.

The CDR3 DNA reads TGTGCCAGCAGCTTAAGATCGCTAACCGGGGAGCTGTTTTTT. Its translation: CASSLRSLTGELFF. This chain uses TRBV7-9 with TRBJ2-2; no firm D call. The germline V gene has CDR1 SEHNR and CDR2 FQNEAQ (reference sequence). This CDR3 comprises 14 residues. Trimming stripped 2 bases from V and 5 bases from J, with 9 bases between.

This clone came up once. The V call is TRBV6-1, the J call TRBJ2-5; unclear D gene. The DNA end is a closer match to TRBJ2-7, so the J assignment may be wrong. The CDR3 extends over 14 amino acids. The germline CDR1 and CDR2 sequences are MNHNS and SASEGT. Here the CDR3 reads CASSGLVDGSEQYF. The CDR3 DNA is TGTGCCAGCAGTGGGCTGGTCGACGGTAGCGAGCAGTACTTC.

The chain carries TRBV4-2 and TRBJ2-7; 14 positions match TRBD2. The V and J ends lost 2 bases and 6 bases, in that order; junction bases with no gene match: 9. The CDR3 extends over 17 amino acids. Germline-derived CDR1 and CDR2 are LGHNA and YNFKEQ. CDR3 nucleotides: TGTGCCAGCAGCCAATTTCCGGGACTAGCGGGAGAGGGCGAGCAGTACTTC. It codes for CASSQFPGLAGEGEQYF.

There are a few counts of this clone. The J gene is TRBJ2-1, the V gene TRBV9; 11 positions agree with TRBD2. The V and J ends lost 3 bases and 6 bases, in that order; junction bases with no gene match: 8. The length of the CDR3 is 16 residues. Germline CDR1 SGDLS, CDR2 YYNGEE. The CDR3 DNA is TGTGCCAGCAGCGGAGAGGGGACTAGCGGAGCCAATGAGCAGTTCTTC. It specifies CASSGEGTSGANEQFF.

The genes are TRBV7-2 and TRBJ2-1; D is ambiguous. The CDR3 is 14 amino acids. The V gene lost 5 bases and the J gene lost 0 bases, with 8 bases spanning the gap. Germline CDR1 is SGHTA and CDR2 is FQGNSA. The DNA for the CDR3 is TGTGCCAGCAGCGTGTATATCTCCTACAATGAGCAGTTCTTC. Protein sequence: CASSVYISYNEQFF. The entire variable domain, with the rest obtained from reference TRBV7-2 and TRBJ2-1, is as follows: GAGVSQSPSNKVTEKGKDVELRCDPISGHTALYWYRQSLGQGLEFLIYFQGNSAPDKSGLPSDRFSAERTGGSVSTLTIQRTQQEDSAVYLCASSVYISYNEQFFGPGTRLTVL.

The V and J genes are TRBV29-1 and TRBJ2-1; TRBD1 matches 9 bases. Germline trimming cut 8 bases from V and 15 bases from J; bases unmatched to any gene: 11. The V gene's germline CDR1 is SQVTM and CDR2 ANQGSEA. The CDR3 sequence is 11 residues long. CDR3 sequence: CSLHSGTGMFF. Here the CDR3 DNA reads TGCAGCCTACACTCCGGGACAGGGATGTTCTTC.

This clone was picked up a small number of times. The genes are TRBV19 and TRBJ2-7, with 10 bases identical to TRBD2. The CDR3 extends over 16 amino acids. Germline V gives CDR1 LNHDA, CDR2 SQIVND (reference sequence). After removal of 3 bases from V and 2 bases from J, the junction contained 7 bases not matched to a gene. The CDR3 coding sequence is TGTGCCAGTAGTATCATGCTAGCGGGAGTTCCCTACGAGCAGTACTTC. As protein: CASSIMLAGVPYEQYF.

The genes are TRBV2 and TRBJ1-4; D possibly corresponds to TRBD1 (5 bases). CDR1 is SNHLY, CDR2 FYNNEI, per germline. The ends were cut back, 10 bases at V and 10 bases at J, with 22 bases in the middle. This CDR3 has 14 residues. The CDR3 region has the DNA TGTGCCAAGTTAATCACGGACTCCGGGGGAAAACTGTTTTTT. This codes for CAKLITDSGGKLFF. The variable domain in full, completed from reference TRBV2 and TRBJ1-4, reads EPEVTQTPSHQVTQMGQEVILRCVPISNHLYFYWYRQILGQKVEFLVSFYNNEISEKSEIFDDQFSVERPDGSNFTLKIRSTKLEDSAMYFCAKLITDSGGKLFFGSGTQLSVL.

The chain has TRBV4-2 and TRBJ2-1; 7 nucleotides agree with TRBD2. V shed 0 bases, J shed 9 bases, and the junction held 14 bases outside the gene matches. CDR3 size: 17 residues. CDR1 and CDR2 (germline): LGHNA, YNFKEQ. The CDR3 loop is CASSQDSRAGEGREQFF. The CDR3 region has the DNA TGTGCCAGCAGCCAAGATTCGAGGGCGGGAGAGGGCCGTGAGCAGTTCTTC.

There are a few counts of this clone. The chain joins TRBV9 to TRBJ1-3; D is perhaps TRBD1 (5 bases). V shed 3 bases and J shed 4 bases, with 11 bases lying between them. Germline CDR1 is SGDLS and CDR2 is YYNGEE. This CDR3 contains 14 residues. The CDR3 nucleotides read TGTGCCAGCAGCGAGCAGGGTCTAGGAAACACCATATATTTT. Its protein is CASSEQGLGNTIYF.